The rows below give T cell receptor beta chains drawn from one sample of a study of PD-L1 blockade in urothelial cancer. The protocol was immunoSEQ multiplex PCR, while the TCRdb copy is restricted to in-frame clones and leaves out a portion. The sample has more than 90,000 clones, over 75% seen once. This specimen was PBMCs, taken around atezolizumab (anti-PD-L1) treatment. These receptor sequences come from a man between 60 and 75 years old with urothelial cancer. The CDR3 runs from the conserved cysteine through the conserved F or W. The order of the fields is CDR3 DNA, CDR3 protein, J gene, V gene, clone size, D gene. D genes are given only for firm matches. Clone size is given for some rows only: seen once, a few or many times, or a class if the clone is expanded.

TGTGCCAGCAGTTTCCCCCGGCAGGCACTGAACACTGAAGCTTTCTTT	CASSFPRQALNTEAFF	TRBJ1-1	TRBV28	-	-
TGTGCCAGCAGCTGGGGACAAGAGGAGGAAAAACTGTTTTTT	CASSWGQEEEKLFF	TRBJ1-4	TRBV5-4	once	-
TGTGCCAGCAGCCTTCCTCAGGGGGCGGGCACTGAAGCTTTCTTT	CASSLPQGAGTEAFF	TRBJ1-1	TRBV5-4	-	TRBD1
TGTGCCAGCAGCTTACGACCGGGGGGCGGGACCGGGGAGCTGTTTTTT	CASSLRPGGGTGELFF	TRBJ2-2	TRBV7-8	-	-
TGCGCCAGCAGCTTGAACGGGGGGGCCAAAAACATTCAGTACTTC	CASSLNGGAKNIQYF	TRBJ2-4	TRBV5-1	-	TRBD2
TGTGCCAGCTCACCACAGCAGGGGCTGGACACCGGGGAGCTGTTTTTT	CASSPQQGLDTGELFF	TRBJ2-2	TRBV18	-	-
TGTGCCGTACAGGGGTCGGCAGATACGCAGTATTTT	CAVQGSADTQYF	TRBJ2-3	TRBV10-3	-	TRBD1
TGTGCCAGTAGTAAAGGGACTAGCGGGGGAATCTACAATGAGCAGTTCTTC	CASSKGTSGGIYNEQFF	TRBJ2-1	TRBV19	-	TRBD2
TGTGCCAGCACTACGCTTCTAGCGGGAGGGCCGGGACAGTACTTC	CASTTLLAGGPGQYF	TRBJ2-7	TRBV28	-	TRBD2
TGTGCCAGTACCTTCGATATGGGACTTAATTCACCCCTCCACTTT	CASTFDMGLNSPLHF	TRBJ1-6	TRBV19	few	-
TGTGCCAGCAGCTTCCCGACAGGGAGAGAAGAGACCCAGTACTTC	CASSFPTGREETQYF	TRBJ2-5	TRBV5-6	-	TRBD1
TGTGCCAGCAGCGTGGACAGGGACGACGAGCAGTACTTC	CASSVDRDDEQYF	TRBJ2-7	TRBV11-2	few	TRBD1
TGTGCCAGCAGTCCCCGGGGGAAATCTGGAAACACCATATATTTT	CASSPRGKSGNTIYF	TRBJ1-3	TRBV28	-	-
TGTGCCAGCAGTAGGGACAGGTTGGTATTCGCGGCCAAAAACATTCAGTACTTC	CASSRDRLVFAAKNIQYF	TRBJ2-4	TRBV2	-	TRBD1
TGCGCCAGCAGCCAAGGGACAGGGGGAAACACCATATATTTT	CASSQGTGGNTIYF	TRBJ1-3	TRBV5-1	-	TRBD1
TGTGCCAGCAGCCGTGGGGGGTCGGACAATGAGCAGTTCTTC	CASSRGGSDNEQFF	TRBJ2-1	TRBV9	-	-
TGTGCCAGTAGTATAGATCGTTGGGACTCTCCTAACTATGGCTACACCTTC	CASSIDRWDSPNYGYTF	TRBJ1-2	TRBV19	-	-
TGTGCCAGTAGTACATCGCGGCCCCAAGAGACCCAGTACTTC	CASSTSRPQETQYF	TRBJ2-5	TRBV19	-	-
TGTGCCAGCACCTCGCAAGGGGCAGGGGGCTATGGCTACACCTTC	CASTSQGAGGYGYTF	TRBJ1-2	TRBV28	-	TRBD1
TGCGCCAGCAGCCAAGGGACAGGGGACACCCTCTACGAGCAGTACTTC	CASSQGTGDTLYEQYF	TRBJ2-7	TRBV4-1	-	TRBD1
TGTGCCAGCAGATCGAACGGACAGGGGTTTTACGAGCAGTACTTC	CASRSNGQGFYEQYF	TRBJ2-7	TRBV5-4	-	TRBD1
TGTGCCAGCAGCACGACACCGAGCTCCTACGAGCAGTACTTC	CASSTTPSSYEQYF	TRBJ2-7	TRBV6-1	-	-
TGTGCCAGCAGACACGGACTAAGAATCAATGAGCAGTTCTTC	CASRHGLRINEQFF	TRBJ2-1	TRBV28	-	-
TGTGCCAGTATTCAGGACAGGAACAACTATGGCTACACCTTC	CASIQDRNNYGYTF	TRBJ1-2	TRBV19	-	TRBD1
TGTGCCAGCAGCACCCCGGGGGGCGGGGGGTACCACGAGCAGTACTTC	CASSTPGGGGYHEQYF	TRBJ2-7	TRBV28	-	TRBD2
TGTGCCAGCAGGTTAGGGGCCACTGAAGCTTTCTTT	CASRLGATEAFF	TRBJ1-1	TRBV6-1	-	-
TGTGCCAGCAGCCTTGCTGGGGGGGGCACTGAAGCTTTCTTT	CASSLAGGGTEAFF	TRBJ1-1	TRBV6-5	-	-
TGTGCCAGCAGTGAATCGACAGACTATGGCTACACCTTC	CASSESTDYGYTF	TRBJ1-2	TRBV6-1	-	-
TGTGCCAGCAGTTACTCGGTAGCGGACTACGAGCAGTACTTC	CASSYSVADYEQYF	TRBJ2-7	TRBV6-5	-	-
TGTGCCAGTAGTACTCACCAGGGAGGGGTGACGGCTTTCTTT	CASSTHQGGVTAFF	TRBJ1-1	TRBV19	-	-
TGCGCCAGCAGCTTGGGACAGTCGCTCGGGGAGCAGTACTTC	CASSLGQSLGEQYF	TRBJ2-7	TRBV5-1	-	-
TGTGCCAGCAGCTCAAGTGGACAGTGGCACACTGAAGCTTTCTTT	CASSSSGQWHTEAFF	TRBJ1-1	TRBV7-2	few	-
TGTGCCAGCAGTGAAAGGAAGGGGGGGTTGTCCAAAAACATTCAGTACTTC	CASSERKGGLSKNIQYF	TRBJ2-4	TRBV6-1	-	-
TGCGCCAGCAGCTTGGTGGCCACACGGGACTCCTACAATGAGCAGTTCTTC	CASSLVATRDSYNEQFF	TRBJ2-1	TRBV5-1	-	-
TGTGCCAGCAGCTTACCGGGACAGCTAAACACTGAAGCTTTCTTT	CASSLPGQLNTEAFF	TRBJ1-1	TRBV28	once	TRBD1
TGTGCCAGCACTCCTATAGCGGGAGGGGGGGCAGATACGCAGTATTTT	CASTPIAGGGADTQYF	TRBJ2-3	TRBV2	-	TRBD2
TGTGCCAGCAGCAGACACAGGGGGCCCGAGCAGTACTTC	CASSRHRGPEQYF	TRBJ2-7	TRBV7-9	-	TRBD1
TGTGCCAGCAGTACTGGGGGGGCCAGCTCCTACAATGAGCAGTTCTTC	CASSTGGASSYNEQFF	TRBJ2-1	TRBV2	-	-
TGTGCCAGCAGCTTGGAGGTGGGGGCCTTGACTGAAGCTTTCTTT	CASSLEVGALTEAFF	TRBJ1-1	TRBV5-4	-	-
TGTGCCAGCAGTTTGCCAGGGCAGCTCAATGAGCAGTTCTTC	CASSLPGQLNEQFF	TRBJ2-1	TRBV6-5	-	-
TGTGCCAGCAGCTTATACCCAGGGCTAAACACTGAAGCTTTCTTT	CASSLYPGLNTEAFF	TRBJ1-1	TRBV7-2	-	-
TGTGCCTGGAGTCTCGGACACCGGGAGACCCAGTACTTC	CAWSLGHRETQYF	TRBJ2-5	TRBV30	-	-
TGTGCCAGCAGTGATTGGACAGGTGTCGAAGCTTTCTTT	CASSDWTGVEAFF	TRBJ1-1	TRBV28	-	TRBD1
TGTGCCAGCAGACCCTACAGGGGGAACACTGAAGCTTTCTTT	CASRPYRGNTEAFF	TRBJ1-1	TRBV2	-	TRBD1
TGTGCCAGCAGTGCGGACAGCTCTGGGGCCAACGTCCTGACTTTC	CASSADSSGANVLTF	TRBJ2-6	TRBV2	-	-
TGTGCCAGCAGCTTAGCTACAGGGTACACTGGGGCCAACGTCCTGACTTTC	CASSLATGYTGANVLTF	TRBJ2-6	TRBV7-9	-	-
TGTGCCAGCAGAGGAACAGGGTTGGTGGCTGAAGCTTTCTTT	CASRGTGLVAEAFF	TRBJ1-1	TRBV6-5	-	-
TGTGCCAGCAGGAGTTATAGCAATCAGCCCCAGCATTTT	CASRSYSNQPQHF	TRBJ1-5	TRBV6-5	-	-
TGCGCCAGCAGCCCGGGGGACAGGGATACGGAAAAACTGTTTTTT	CASSPGDRDTEKLFF	TRBJ1-4	TRBV4-1	-	TRBD1
TGTGCTAGCAGCCCCGACAGAGCTAGCACAGATACGCAGTATTTT	CASSPDRASTDTQYF	TRBJ2-3	TRBV7-7	-	-
TGTGCCAGCACCGGACAGGGTGGCCCTGGGGCCAACGTCCTGACTTTC	CASTGQGGPGANVLTF	TRBJ2-6	TRBV7-9	few	TRBD1
TGCAGCGTTGATCCGACAGGCCTTAACACCGGGGAGCTGTTTTTT	CSVDPTGLNTGELFF	TRBJ2-2	TRBV29-1	-	-
TGTGCCAGCCGAGGGTTCCTTCCCTACGAGCAGTACTTC	CASRGFLPYEQYF	TRBJ2-7	TRBV27	-	-